The rows below give T cell receptor beta chains drawn from one sample of a study of cytomegalovirus exposure and HLA in healthy donors. TCRdb's table, derived via immunoSEQ multiplex PCR, lists solely in-frame clones and lacks some. This sample has about 170,000 clones, with roughly 80% found just once. Source material: PBMCs. These receptor sequences come from a woman between 18 and 29 years old in good health and CMV-seropositive. Each CDR3 is given with its conserved first and last residue. Fields, in order: clone size, J gene, V gene, D gene, CDR3 protein, CDR3 DNA. D genes are given only for firm matches. Only part of the rows carry a size: once, few, many, or a class if the clone is expanded.

>-|TRBJ1-2|TRBV27|TRBD1
CASSFLQGGGYTF
TGTGCCAGCAGTTTTTTACAGGGGGGAGGCTACACCTTC
>-|TRBJ1-6|TRBV4-2|TRBD1
CASSQHRGNNSPLHF
TGTGCCAGCAGCCAACACAGGGGGAATAATTCACCCCTCCACTTT
>-|TRBJ2-3|TRBV11-2|-
CASSSSTDTQYF
TGTGCCAGCAGCTCCTCCACAGATACGCAGTATTTT
>-|TRBJ2-7|TRBV5-4|TRBD1
CASSSKGAGEQYF
TGTGCCAGCAGCTCAAAGGGGGCGGGCGAGCAGTACTTC
>-|TRBJ2-5|TRBV5-6|-
CASSLEVSTEETQYF
TGTGCCAGCAGCTTGGAAGTCTCCACGGAAGAGACCCAGTACTTC
>-|TRBJ2-2|TRBV7-9|TRBD1
CASSRGPGQGVKTGELFF
TGTGCCAGCAGCCGTGGGCCGGGACAGGGCGTTAAGACCGGGGAGCTGTTTTTT
>-|TRBJ2-7|TRBV7-2|-
CASSFIGVYEQYF
TGTGCCAGCAGCTTTATCGGGGTCTACGAGCAGTACTTC
>-|TRBJ2-7|TRBV27|TRBD2
CASSLWGGEQYF
TGTGCCAGCAGTTTATGGGGGGGTGAGCAGTACTTC
>-|TRBJ2-3|TRBV2|TRBD2
CASAPTIAGRGDTQYF
TGTGCCAGCGCCCCTACGATAGCGGGGAGGGGGGATACGCAGTATTTT
>-|TRBJ1-1|TRBV13|-
CASSPMSGTEAFF
TGTGCCAGCAGCCCGATGAGCGGCACTGAAGCTTTCTTT
>few|TRBJ2-1|TRBV7-9|-
CASSSSSAGEQFF
TGTGCCAGCAGCTCCTCTAGCGCCGGAGAGCAGTTCTTC
>-|TRBJ2-1|TRBV7-9|TRBD2
CAIDSGGYYNEQFF
TGTGCCATTGATAGCGGGGGTTATTACAATGAGCAGTTCTTC
>-|TRBJ2-1|TRBV29-1|-
CSVGIDGYNEQFF
TGCAGCGTCGGAATAGACGGGTACAATGAGCAGTTCTTC
>-|TRBJ1-2|TRBV4-3|-
CASSQTGTTSYGYTF
TGCGCCAGCAGCCAGACCGGGACAACGAGCTATGGCTACACCTTC
>-|TRBJ1-1|TRBV6-5|-
CASSYGGLSTEAFF
TGTGCCAGCAGTTATGGAGGGTTAAGCACTGAAGCTTTCTTT
>-|TRBJ1-1|TRBV6-1|-
CASSVTGGTEAFF
TGTGCCAGCAGTGTGACGGGGGGCACTGAAGCTTTCTTT
>-|TRBJ2-1|TRBV19|TRBD1
CASSASDPQGRFF
TGTGCCAGTAGTGCCTCTGACCCACAGGGGCGGTTCTTC
>-|TRBJ1-1|TRBV21-1|-
CASSNPTRRRENTEAFF
TGTGCCAGCAGCAACCCGACACGACGGCGGGAGAACACTGAAGCTTTCTTT
>-|TRBJ1-1|TRBV5-6|-
CASNIPGQNTEAFF
TGTGCCAGCAACATACCGGGACAGAACACTGAAGCTTTCTTT
>-|TRBJ2-5|TRBV7-9|TRBD2
CASSVRLAGGETQYF
TGTGCCAGCAGCGTCCGACTAGCGGGGGGGGAGACCCAGTACTTC
>-|TRBJ2-1|TRBV6-5|-
CASSYLTRPYNEQFF
TGTGCCAGCAGTTACCTCACGCGGCCCTACAATGAGCAGTTCTTC
>-|TRBJ2-6|TRBV6-1|TRBD2
CASSETVGGISGANVLTF
TGTGCCAGCAGTGAAACAGTGGGGGGGATCTCTGGGGCCAACGTCCTGACTTTC
>-|TRBJ2-7|TRBV11-3|TRBD2
CANPPGTSGGCRSSYEQYF
TGTGCCAATCCTCCCGGGACTAGCGGGGGATGTAGGAGCTCCTACGAGCAGTACTTC
>-|TRBJ2-1|TRBV5-1|TRBD1
CASSPPGQGRNEQFF
TGCGCCAGCAGCCCTCCGGGACAGGGTCGGAATGAGCAGTTCTTC
>-|TRBJ2-5|TRBV13|TRBD2
CASSSGLAGGQDF
TGTGCCAGCAGCTCGGGACTAGCGGGGGGGCAAGACTTC
>-|TRBJ2-2|TRBV13|-
CASSAGRLTGELFF
TGTGCCAGCAGCGCGGGGAGGCTGACCGGGGAGCTGTTTTTT
>-|TRBJ1-1|TRBV7-2|-
CASSQNLNTEAFF
TGTGCCAGCAGCCAAAATTTGAACACTGAAGCTTTCTTT
>-|TRBJ2-7|TRBV7-9|-
CASSSSHEQYF
TGTGCCAGCAGCTCATCCCACGAGCAGTACTTC